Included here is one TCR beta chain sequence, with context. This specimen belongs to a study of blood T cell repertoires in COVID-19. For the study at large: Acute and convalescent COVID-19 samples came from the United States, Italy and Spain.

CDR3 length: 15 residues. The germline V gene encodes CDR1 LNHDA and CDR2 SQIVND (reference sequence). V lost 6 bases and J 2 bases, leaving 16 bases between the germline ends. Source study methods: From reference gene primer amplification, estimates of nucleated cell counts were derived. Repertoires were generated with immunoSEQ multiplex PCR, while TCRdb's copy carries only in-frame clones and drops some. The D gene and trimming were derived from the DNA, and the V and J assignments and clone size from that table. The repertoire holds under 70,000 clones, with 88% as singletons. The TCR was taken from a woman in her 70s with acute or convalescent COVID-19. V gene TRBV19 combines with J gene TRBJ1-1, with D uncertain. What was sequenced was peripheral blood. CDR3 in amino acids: CASSPVGEVNTEAFF. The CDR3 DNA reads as TGTGCCAGTAGCCCTGTTGGGGAGGTTAACACTGAAGCTTTCTTT.